The 7 T cell receptor beta chains below were found in one sample sequenced in a study of blood T cell repertoires in COVID-19. The table came from immunoSEQ multiplex PCR; TCRdb's copy has only in-frame clones and leaves some out. The table lists 330,000 or so clones, about 90% of them singletons. The source material was PBMCs or T cells enriched from blood (not recorded which). The receptors originated from a young woman who had recovered from COVID-19.

The chain uses TRBV28 and TRBJ1-6, with D uncertain. The V end was cut by 3 bases, the J end by 9 bases, with 6 bases between. The germline V gene encodes CDR1 MDHEN and CDR2 SYDVKM. This CDR3 comprises 12 residues. The chain's CDR3 is CASSLAVSPLHF. For the CDR3, the DNA is TGTGCCAGCAGTTTGGCTGTTTCACCCCTCCACTTT. The variable domain in full, with the rest retrieved from reference TRBV28 and TRBJ1-6, is DVKVTQSSRYLVKRTGEKVFLECVQDMDHENMFWYRQDPGLGLRLIYFSYDVKMKEKGDIPEGYSVSREKKERFSLILESASTNQTSMYLCASSLAVSPLHFGNGTRLTVT.

The chain is built from TRBV2 and TRBJ1-1; D call uncertain. The CDR3 has 13 residues. Germline CDR1 reads SNHLY; CDR2 reads FYNNEI. The V and J ends lost 5 bases and 1 base respectively, with 8 bases between them. CDR3 in DNA: TGTGCCAGCAGTTCCTACCCGAACACTGAAGCTTTCTTT. It encodes CASSSYPNTEAFF.

The rearrangement links TRBV7-8 to TRBJ1-5; D remains unclear. Germline V lookup: CDR1 SGHVS, CDR2 FQNEAQ. The CDR3 is 17 residues long. The V end lost 0 bases, the J end lost 0 bases, and 12 bases lay between the germline ends. CDR3 sequence reads: CASSLAGRVSSNQPQHF. Written as DNA, the CDR3 is TGTGCCAGCAGCTTAGCAGGCCGGGTCTCTAGCAATCAGCCCCAGCATTTT.

The chain combines TRBV13 with TRBJ1-1; a possible D gene is TRBD1 (5 bases). The ends were cut back, 4 bases at V and 1 base at J, with 10 bases in the middle. CDR3 length equals 14 residues. The germline CDR1 and CDR2 sequences are PRHDT and FYEKMQ (reference sequence). The CDR3 is CASSSRQPNTEAFF. The CDR3 DNA sequence: TGTGCCAGCAGCTCACGACAGCCGAACACTGAAGCTTTCTTT.

The chain links TRBV21-1 to TRBJ1-5; the table's D call, TRBD1, has no DNA check behind it. TRBV21-1 is marked as a pseudogene. CDR3 size: 14 residues. The CDR3: CASSKRQGHSAQHF. As DNA, the CDR3 is TGTGCCAGCAGCAAAAGGCAGGGGCACAGTGCCCAGCATTTT.

This clone was seen just once. The chain has TRBV6-4 and TRBJ1-2; possibly TRBD1 for D (6 bases). The length of the CDR3 is 14 residues. CDR1 and CDR2 from the germline V gene are MRHNA and SNTAGT. V dropped 0 bases and J dropped 2 bases, with 7 bases sitting between them. The CDR3 here is CASSDSTGNYGYTF. CDR3 bases: TGTGCCAGCAGTGACTCCACAGGGAACTATGGCTACACCTTC.

The chain is built from TRBV27 and TRBJ1-4; TRBD1 matches 7 bases. Germline values: CDR1 MNHEY, CDR2 SMNVEV (reference sequence). The J segment lost 10 bases and the V segment lost 5 bases, leaving 10 bases of the junction unmatched. The CDR3 sequence is 14 residues long. The CDR3 loop is CASSTRQGPAKLFF. CDR3 in DNA: TGTGCCAGCAGTACCCGACAGGGACCGGCAAAACTGTTTTTT.